Listed below are T cell receptor beta chains from one sample, sequenced in a study of T-cell memory formation after mild COVID-19. TCRdb processed the 5' RACE reads anew with MiXCR; each CDR3 protein has one entry. The table lists about half a million distinct CDR3 sequences, around a sixth of them singletons. The sample taken for sequencing was PBMCs or a T cell subset sorted from them (not recorded which). The receptor source for this set is an adult woman who had mild COVID-19 (a few samples of this study predate the infection). Cell type and time point are not known. The CDR3 runs from the conserved cysteine through the conserved F or W. D genes are given only for firm matches. Size is stated for part of the rows, as once, few or many counts, or as a class when the clone is expanded.

>.|15|TRBJ2-1|TRBV24-1|TRBD2
CATFPGLAGSNEQFF
TGTGCCACCTTTCCGGGACTAGCGGGAAGCAATGAGCAGTTCTTC
>.|14|TRBJ2-1|TRBV4-1|TRBD1
CASSQGDRDNEQFF
TGCGCCAGCAGCCAAGGGGACAGGGACAATGAGCAGTTCTTC
>many|15|TRBJ2-1|TRBV11-2|.
CASSLDIGRRGEQFF
TGTGCCAGCAGCTTAGATATCGGCCGTCGGGGTGAGCAGTTCTTC
>few|12|TRBJ2-3|TRBV6-5|.
CASTDGGHFQYF
TGTGCCAGCACCGACGGGGGCCACTTTCAGTATTTT
>few|13|TRBJ2-1|TRBV4-1|TRBD2
CASNPGGFNEQFF
TGCGCCAGCAACCCGGGAGGATTCAATGAGCAGTTCTTC
>.|16|TRBJ1-1|TRBV5-1|.
CASSNDLHGRNTEAFF
TGCGCCAGCAGCAACGATTTACATGGGAGGAACACTGAAGCTTTCTTT
>few|16|TRBJ1-4|TRBV20-1|TRBD1
CSAAGTERATNEKLFF
TGCAGTGCTGCCGGGACAGAAAGAGCAACTAATGAAAAACTGTTTTTT
>.|11|TRBJ1-2|TRBV7-2|.
CASSPGRGYTF
TGTGCCAGCAGCCCCGGACGTGGCTACACCTTC
>medium-sized|18|TRBJ2-3|TRBV7-2|TRBD2
CASSLTSSGSPGTDTQYF
TGTGCCAGCAGCTTAACCTCTAGCGGTTCCCCGGGCACAGATACGCAGTATTTT
>few|14|TRBJ1-5|TRBV12-3/TRBV12-4|.
CASSLLGDNQPQHF
TGTGCCAGCAGTTTATTGGGGGACAATCAGCCCCAGCATTTT
>few|13|TRBJ2-7|TRBV3-1|.
CASSQGYRSEQYF
TGTGCCAGCAGCCAAGGGTACAGGAGCGAGCAGTACTTC
>few|18|TRBJ2-3|TRBV4-1|TRBD2
CASSHVRLAGARTDTQYF
TGCGCCAGCAGCCACGTAAGACTAGCGGGGGCCCGCACAGATACGCAGTATTTT
>once|17|TRBJ1-2|TRBV12-3/TRBV12-4|TRBD1
CASTFTPDTGDDYGYTF
TGTGCCAGCACTTTTACCCCCGACACAGGGGATGACTATGGCTACACCTTC
>few|14|TRBJ1-1|TRBV15|.
CATSSLPEDTEAFF
TGTGCCACCAGCAGCCTCCCCGAGGACACTGAAGCTTTCTTT
>.|16|TRBJ2-3|TRBV29-1|.
CSVEGPGGSSTDTQYF
TGCAGCGTTGAAGGGCCCGGGGGTTCTTCCACAGATACGCAGTATTTT
>.|12|TRBJ2-5|TRBV5-1|.
CASSVKWETQYF
TGCGCCAGCAGCGTGAAATGGGAGACCCAGTACTTC
>.|16|TRBJ1-1|TRBV7-8|TRBD1
CASSLGGQGARTEAFF
TGTGCCAGCAGCTTAGGGGGACAGGGGGCTAGGACTGAAGCTTTCTTT
>few|17|TRBJ2-5|TRBV5-1|TRBD2
CASSLAPSGGPLETQYF
TGCGCCAGCAGCTTGGCCCCTAGCGGCGGACCTTTGGAGACCCAGTACTTC
>.|15|TRBJ2-1|TRBV4-1|TRBD2
CASSQGASGGDEQFF
TGCGCCAGCAGCCAAGGGGCTAGCGGGGGTGATGAGCAGTTCTTC
>.|16|TRBJ1-5|TRBV12-3/TRBV12-4|.
CASSPSRQIGNQPQHF
TGTGCCAGCAGTCCCTCCCGACAGATTGGAAATCAGCCCCAGCATTTT
>.|12|TRBJ2-1|TRBV9|.
CASSGMTSEQFF
TGTGCCAGCAGCGGGATGACTTCCGAGCAGTTCTTC
>.|14|TRBJ1-2|TRBV5-4|.
CASSLFGGRGGYTF
TGTGCCAGCAGCTTGTTCGGGGGACGGGGTGGCTACACCTTC
>.|18|TRBJ2-7|TRBV5-1|.
CASSPSLAGTPPLHEQYF
TGCGCCAGCAGCCCCTCTTTGGCAGGGACCCCCCCTCTCCACGAGCAGTACTTC
>.|16|TRBJ2-3|TRBV5-6|.
CASSLAWTVSTDTQYF
TGTGCCAGCAGCTTGGCCTGGACAGTAAGCACAGATACGCAGTATTTT
>.|11|TRBJ1-2|TRBV2|TRBD1
CAEQGAYGYTF
TGTGCCGAACAGGGGGCATATGGCTACACCTTC
>few|15|TRBJ2-1|TRBV20-1|.
CSARASWEINNEQFF
TGCAGTGCTAGAGCTAGCTGGGAGATAAACAATGAGCAGTTCTTC
>.|19|TRBJ1-5|TRBV6-5|.
CASSRSSGTPLQRNQPQHF
TGTGCCAGCAGCCGTTCCTCCGGGACACCTCTTCAAAGGAATCAGCCCCAGCATTTT
>few|14|TRBJ2-7|TRBV29-1|TRBD2
CSVYDELAGGEQYF
TGCAGCGTATACGACGAGCTAGCGGGAGGCGAGCAGTACTTC
>many|16|TRBJ2-4|TRBV4-3|.
CASSEEFGRAKNIQYF
TGCGCCAGCAGCGAAGAATTCGGGCGAGCCAAAAACATTCAGTACTTC
>few|15|TRBJ2-4|TRBV2|.
CASNRDSKDVALQYF
TGTGCCAGCAACCGGGACTCAAAAGATGTTGCCCTTCAGTACTTC
>few|16|TRBJ2-1|TRBV24-1|TRBD2
CATSDRLATTYNEQFF
TGTGCCACCAGTGACCGACTAGCCACTACCTACAATGAGCAGTTCTTC
>.|16|TRBJ2-4|TRBV21-1|.
CASSAGDPLAKNIQYF
TGTGCCAGCAGCGCCGGCGATCCCTTGGCCAAAAACATTCAGTACTTC
>few|19|TRBJ2-6|TRBV18|TRBD1
CASSLKTGVFPSGANVLTF
TGTGCCAGCTCACTCAAGACAGGGGTTTTTCCCTCTGGGGCCAACGTCCTGACTTTC
>.|11|TRBJ2-7|TRBV6-1|TRBD1
CAVGQGYEQYF
TGTGCCGTCGGACAGGGCTACGAGCAGTACTTC
>.|17|TRBJ2-1|TRBV14|TRBD2
CASSQVAGGLHVNEQFF
TGTGCCAGCAGCCAAGTGGCGGGAGGGCTTCACGTAAATGAGCAGTTCTTC
>.|16|TRBJ2-7|TRBV7-9|TRBD1
CASSLTPGQGTYEQYF
TGTGCCAGCAGCTTAACCCCGGGACAGGGAACCTACGAGCAGTACTTC
>few|15|TRBJ2-3|TRBV7-9|.
CASSPYSGIMDTQYF
TGTGCCAGCAGTCCTTACTCCGGCATAATGGATACGCAGTATTTT
>few|15|TRBJ2-7|TRBV11-3|.
CASSPGLASSYEQYF
TGTGCCAGCAGCCCCGGTTTGGCGAGCTCCTACGAGCAGTACTTC
>few|14|TRBJ2-7|TRBV20-1|TRBD1
CSAAHPGQAYEQYF
TGCAGTGCCGCGCACCCCGGACAGGCCTACGAGCAGTACTTC
>few|13|TRBJ1-2|TRBV20-1|TRBD1
CSAHDRANYGYTF
TGCAGTGCCCACGACAGGGCTAACTATGGCTACACCTTC
>.|18|TRBJ2-7|TRBV4-3|.
CASSQETAVAANSYEQYF
TGCGCCAGCAGCCAAGAAACAGCCGTAGCGGCTAACTCCTACGAGCAGTACTTC
>.|13|TRBJ2-7|TRBV5-1|.
CASSLDGDYEQYF
TGCGCCAGCAGCTTGGATGGCGACTACGAGCAGTACTTC
>few|13|TRBJ2-1|TRBV6-6|.
CASSLEGLQHKFF
TGTGCCAGCAGTCTCGAGGGGCTCCAACATAAGTTCTTC
>.|15|TRBJ2-7|TRBV12-3/TRBV12-4|TRBD1
CASSLAGGEAYEQYF
TGTGCCAGCAGTTTAGCAGGGGGCGAAGCCTACGAGCAGTACTTC
>few|15|TRBJ2-7|TRBV5-1|.
CASSFGVADSYEQYF
TGCGCCAGCAGCTTCGGGGTAGCGGATTCCTACGAGCAGTACTTC
>few|13|TRBJ2-1|TRBV7-9|.
CASSGGTNNEQFF
TGTGCCAGCAGCGGGGGTACAAACAATGAGCAGTTCTTC
>few|13|TRBJ1-1|TRBV11-3|.
CASSLETNTEAFF
TGTGCCAGCAGCTTAGAGACTAACACTGAAGCTTTCTTT
>.|14|TRBJ2-1|TRBV7-2|.
CASSPPGRYNEQFF
TGTGCCAGCAGCCCCCCTGGGAGGTACAATGAGCAGTTCTTC
>.|13|TRBJ2-3|TRBV27|.
CASRVWDTDTQYF
TGTGCCAGCAGAGTTTGGGACACAGATACGCAGTATTTT
>few|11|TRBJ2-2|TRBV12-5|.
CASGRPGELFF
TGTGCTAGTGGCCGGCCCGGGGAGCTGTTTTTT
>few|15|TRBJ2-3|TRBV6-5|TRBD2
CASSYSRLAADTQYF
TGTGCCAGCAGTTACTCGAGACTAGCGGCAGATACGCAGTATTTT
>few|15|TRBJ1-5|TRBV5-5|.
CASSPGPRLDQPQHF
TGTGCCAGCAGCCCCGGTCCTAGACTCGATCAGCCCCAGCATTTT
>many|15|TRBJ2-1|TRBV11-2|TRBD2
CASSQTSGVYNEQFF
TGTGCCAGCAGTCAGACTAGCGGGGTCTACAATGAGCAGTTCTTC